Presented here are 26 T cell receptor beta chains from one specimen sequenced in a study of response to subunit inactivated influenza vaccine. One entry per CDR3 protein results from TCRdb running MiXCR on the RT-PCR reads. The sample includes hundreds of thousands of distinct CDR3 sequences, around 8% seen only once; the top ten take around 13%. Sequences were derived from PBMCs from blood, sampled about 24 months after vaccination. Receptor source: a man between 50 and 70 years old who received an inactivated influenza vaccine.

This clonotype appeared many times. The rearrangement links TRBV5-1 to TRBJ2-2, with 9 nucleotides matching TRBD1. The V gene end was trimmed by 4 bases and the J gene end by 4 bases; junction bases not matched to a gene: 8. CDR1 SGHRS and CDR2 YFSETQ come from the germline V gene. The CDR3 covers 16 residues. Here the CDR3 reads CASSLDRGGITGELFF. CDR3 DNA: TGCGCCAGCAGCCTGGACAGGGGAGGTATCACCGGGGAGCTGTTTTTT.

This chain links TRBV30 with TRBJ1-2; D is unresolved. The CDR3 length is 13 residues. The germline V and J ends were trimmed by 4 bases and 4 bases, with 13 bases remaining between them. Germline CDR1 GTSNPN, CDR2 SVGIG (reference sequence). This CDR3 is CAWTEAATYGYTF. In nucleotides, the CDR3 is TGTGCCTGGACTGAGGCGGCAACCTATGGCTACACCTTC.

The V gene is TRBV20-1, the J gene TRBJ1-2; tentatively, D is TRBD1 (6 bases). From germline, CDR1 is DFQATT and CDR2 SNEGSKA (reference sequence). Trimming took 5 bases from V and 7 from J, leaving 17 bases between them. This CDR3 is built from 13 residues. DNA of the CDR3: TGCAGTGCTCGAGCTGGTACAGGGCTTGGCTACACCTTC. The encoded protein is CSARAGTGLGYTF.

The table lists this clonotype with many counts. This rearrangement joins TRBV5-1 to TRBJ2-5, with 10 nucleotides matching TRBD1. V shed 0 bases and J 5 bases; nucleotides not matched to a gene: 4. The germline V gene encodes CDR1 SGHRS and CDR2 YFSETQ. This CDR3 comprises 15 residues. CDR3 region: CASSLDWGQGETQYF. CDR3 nucleotide sequence: TGCGCCAGCAGCTTGGATTGGGGACAGGGGGAGACCCAGTACTTC.

The sample holds many counts of this clonotype. The chain carries TRBV3-1 and TRBJ2-1, with 12 positions matching TRBD2. V shed 4 bases, J shed 8 bases, and the junction held 3 bases outside the gene matches. This CDR3 has 14 amino acids. Germline-derived CDR1 and CDR2 are LGHDT and YNNKEL (reference sequence). In DNA form, the CDR3 reads TGTGCCAGCAGCCCTAGCGGGGGGGCTTATGAGCAGTTCTTC. Encoded protein: CASSPSGGAYEQFF.

The gene calls are TRBV20-1 and TRBJ1-1, with D possibly TRBD1 on 6 matching bases. Trimming took off 6 bases at V and 2 bases at J, with 16 bases between the two ends. The germline gives CDR1 DFQATT, CDR2 SNEGSKA (reference sequence). The CDR3 extends over 14 amino acids. For the CDR3, the DNA is TGCAGTGCAACGAACGGGGGCTTAAACACTGAAGCTTTCTTT. It translates to CSATNGGLNTEAFF.

The chain couples TRBV6-2 or TRBV6-3 to TRBJ1-5, with TRBD1 matching over 11 bases. Germline values: CDR1 MNHEY, CDR2 SVGEGT. This CDR3 contains 13 residues. V gave up 8 bases and J gave up 6 bases; unmatched junction bases: 3. The CDR3 DNA reads TGTGCCAGCGGACAGGGGGCTGTTCAGCCCCAGCATTTT. Translated, it gives CASGQGAVQPQHF.

This clonotype was detected only a few times. This chain uses TRBV7-2 with TRBJ2-7, with no clear D. The CDR3 runs 13 residues. Looked up from germline, CDR1 is SGHTA and CDR2 is FQGNSA. Trimming removed 2 bases from V and 4 bases from J, with 9 bases in between. In DNA form, the CDR3 reads TGTGCCAGCAGCTTATATAAAGGTTACGAGCAGTACTTC. Protein: CASSLYKGYEQYF.

The rearrangement links TRBV2 to TRBJ1-5; D call uncertain. CDR1 and CDR2 from the germline V gene are SNHLY and FYNNEI. This CDR3 region has 12 residues. Trimming took off 4 bases at V and 11 bases at J, with 12 bases between the two ends. The CDR3 here is CASSAVRVAQHF. CDR3 sequence (DNA): TGTGCCAGCAGTGCGGTCCGGGTGGCCCAGCATTTT.

This clonotype was counted between two and nine times. This sequence joins TRBV12-3 or TRBV12-4 and TRBJ2-2, with D perhaps matching TRBD1 or TRBD2 (5 bases each). Trimming removed 2 bases from V and 1 base from J, with 14 bases in between. This CDR3 region has 17 residues. The chain's CDR3 is CASSLRFGTKNTGELFF. The CDR3 nucleotides read TGTGCCAGCAGTTTACGATTTGGGACGAAGAACACCGGGGAGCTGTTTTTT.

A few counts support this clonotype. The chain carries TRBV11-2 and TRBJ2-3, with TRBD1 matching 10 bases. Per germline, CDR1 SGHAT and CDR2 FQNNGV. The CDR3 is 15 amino acids. The V and J ends lost 4 bases and 5 bases, in that order; junction bases with no gene match: 6. CDR3: CASSSRGQGIDTQYF. The CDR3 nucleotides are TGTGCCAGCAGCTCCCGGGGACAGGGGATAGATACGCAGTATTTT. Filled out from reference TRBV11-2 and TRBJ2-3, the complete variable domain reads EAGVAQSPRYKIIEKRQSVAFWCNPISGHATLYWYQQILGQGPKLLIQFQNNGVVDDSQLPKDRFSAERLKGVDSTLKIQPAKLEDSAVYLCASSSRGQGIDTQYFGPGTRLTVL.

This clonotype was detected only a few times. CDR3 loop: CASSTPDGGSYNEQFF. For the CDR3, the DNA is TGTGCCAGCAGCACCCCGGACGGCGGCTCCTACAATGAGCAGTTCTTC. J is TRBJ2-1 and V is TRBV5-6; D not certain. The germline V gene encodes CDR1 SGHDT and CDR2 YYEEEE. Trimming removed 4 bases from V and 0 bases from J, with 14 bases in between. This CDR3 is 16 amino acids long.

The gene calls are TRBV5-5 and TRBJ2-2; D possibly corresponds to TRBD2 (6 bases). Germline CDR1 and CDR2: SGHKS and YYEKEE (reference sequence). The CDR3 has 17 residues. V was cut by 3 bases and J by 2 bases, with 17 bases left in between. The CDR3 DNA follows: TGTGCCAGCAGCTCGGGAAGGGGCGGGATTAACACCGGGGAGCTGTTTTTT. It codes for CASSSGRGGINTGELFF. Full variable domain (outside the CDR3, taken from reference TRBV5-5 and TRBJ2-2): DAGVTQSPTHLIKTRGQQVTLRCSPISGHKSVSWYQQVLGQGPQFIFQYYEKEERGRGNFPDRFSARQFPNYSSELNVNALLLGDSALYLCASSSGRGGINTGELFFGEGSRLTVL.

This clonotype was recorded many times. The CDR3 reads CASSQDSREGSIGELFF. The DNA of the CDR3 is TGCGCCAGCAGCCAAGATTCCCGGGAGGGTTCGATCGGGGAGCTGTTTTTT. This rearrangement joins TRBV4-3 to TRBJ2-2, with TRBD2 matching 8 bases. V gave up 0 bases and J gave up 7 bases; unmatched junction bases: 10. The CDR3 totals 17 residues. Germline V lookup: CDR1 LGHNA, CDR2 YSLEER.

This clonotype has a count of ten or more. V usage is TRBV28 and J usage is TRBJ2-3, with D unresolved. This CDR3 is built from 14 residues. Germline V gene data show CDR1 as MDHEN and CDR2 as SYDVKM. Trimming shortened V by 8 bases and J by 2 bases, and 14 bases separated the two germline ends. The CDR3, as DNA: TGTGCCAGCCACCAGGATAGGGTCACAGATACGCAGTATTTT. Amino acid sequence: CASHQDRVTDTQYF.

This clonotype was seen only a few times. V usage is TRBV5-1 and J usage is TRBJ2-5; D gene unclear. The ends were cut back, 0 bases at V and 5 bases at J, with 8 bases in the middle. The CDR3 loop spans 13 amino acids. Per the germline V gene, CDR1 is SGHRS and CDR2 is YFSETQ. The CDR3 DNA reads as TGCGCCAGCAGCTTGGAACATTTGGAGACCCAGTACTTC. Translated: CASSLEHLETQYF.

This clonotype was detected a few times. The J gene is TRBJ1-1, the V gene TRBV30; D is possibly TRBD1 (5 bases). There are 13 residues in the CDR3. In germline, CDR1 is GTSNPN, CDR2 SVGIG (reference sequence). V was pared by 2 bases and J by 1 base, with 8 bases between. This CDR3 reads CAWSPQENTEAFF. The CDR3 DNA reads as TGTGCCTGGAGTCCACAGGAGAACACTGAAGCTTTCTTT.

V usage is TRBV4-1 and J usage is TRBJ1-6, with 7 bases aligning to TRBD1. V gave up 2 bases and J gave up 8 bases; unmatched junction bases: 9. CDR3 length: 16 residues. CDR1 and CDR2 from the germline V gene are MGHRA and YSYEKL. CDR3: CASSQQDRQGDSPLHF. Written as DNA, the CDR3 is TGCGCCAGCAGCCAACAGGACAGGCAGGGGGATTCACCCCTCCACTTT.

The chain couples TRBV5-1 to TRBJ2-7, with TRBD1 identical over 10 bases. The CDR3 totals 16 residues. J gave up 1 base and V 0 bases, and 4 bases lay outside the gene matches. Germline V CDR1 and CDR2: SGHRS, YFSETQ. In DNA, the CDR3 is TGCGCCAGCAGCTTGGGACAGGGGGCAACTTCCTACGAGCAGTACTTC. Its translation is CASSLGQGATSYEQYF. The variable domain in full, completed from reference TRBV5-1 and TRBJ2-7, reads KAGVTQTPRYLIKTRGQQVTLSCSPISGHRSVSWYQQTPGQGLQFLFEYFSETQRNKGNFPGRFSGRQFSNSRSEMNVSTLELGDSALYLCASSLGQGATSYEQYFGPGTRLTVT.

In this sample, this clonotype turned up many times. The rearrangement links TRBV10-3 to TRBJ2-5; the D is unclear. This CDR3 region has 14 residues. The germline gives CDR1 ENHRY, CDR2 SYGVKD. V was clipped by 0 bases and J by 0 bases, with 5 bases between them. CDR3 DNA sequence: TGTGCCATCAGTGAGTCAGGGCACCAAGAGACCCAGTACTTC. This codes for CAISESGHQETQYF.

This clonotype was observed many times. The genes are TRBV12-3 or TRBV12-4 and TRBJ2-3; perhaps TRBD2 as D (6 bases). Trimming shortened V by 6 bases and J by 2 bases, and 18 bases separated the two germline ends. The CDR3 covers 16 residues. DNA of the CDR3: TGTGCCAGCAGCGGGACTGGGGCGGGCCCCACAGATACGCAGTATTTT. The encoded protein is CASSGTGAGPTDTQYF.

In its sample, this clonotype was seen a few times. The CDR3 region has the DNA TGTGCCACCTACTGGGGGGAACTGTTTTTT. Residues: CATYWGELFF. The gene calls are TRBV24-1 and TRBJ1-4, with TRBD1 as a possible D gene (5 bases). The V and J ends lost 9 bases and 12 bases respectively, with 10 bases between them. Germline lookup yields CDR1 KGHDR and CDR2 SFDVKD. This CDR3 contains 10 residues.

This clonotype was counted at least ten times. The rearrangement joins TRBV7-9 to TRBJ2-1, with TRBD2 matching over 8 bases. Per germline, CDR1 SEHNR and CDR2 FQNEAQ (reference sequence). The junction had 11 bases not matched to a gene; V was cut back by 7 bases and J by 0 bases. CDR3 size: 17 residues. CDR3 bases: TGTGCCAGCACCGCCCCCTCTAGCGGGTTCTCCTACAATGAGCAGTTCTTC. Its translation: CASTAPSSGFSYNEQFF. The full variable domain, with the rest looked up from reference TRBV7-9 and TRBJ2-1, is DTGVSQNPRHKITKRGQNVTFRCDPISEHNRLYWYRQTLGQGPEFLTYFQNEAQLEKSRLLSDRFSAERPKGSFSTLEIQRTEQGDSAMYLCASTAPSSGFSYNEQFFGPGTRLTVL.

This clonotype was counted ten times or more. CDR3 residues: CASSLAGQGNTEAFF. The CDR3 DNA is TGCGCCAGCAGCTTGGCGGGACAGGGGAACACTGAAGCTTTCTTT. The gene calls are TRBV5-1 and TRBJ1-1; 9 bases are shared with TRBD1. The trim removed 0 bases at V and 1 base at J, leaving 1 base unmatched. The CDR3 extends over 15 amino acids. Germline CDR1 SGHRS, CDR2 YFSETQ.

This clonotype was observed a few times. The gene calls are TRBV12-3 or TRBV12-4 and TRBJ2-3, with D maybe TRBD1 (6 bases). V shed 6 bases and J shed 2 bases, with 15 bases lying between them. The CDR3 runs to 15 residues. In nucleotides, the CDR3 is TGTGCCAGCAGCACCTCAGGGGCGTTCACAGATACGCAGTATTTT. Encoded protein: CASSTSGAFTDTQYF.

With regard to this clonotype: Just one base apart from a much larger clone, this may be a read error. This chain joins TRBV11-1 and TRBJ2-2; unclear D gene. This CDR3 has 13 amino acids. The germline V and J ends were trimmed by 1 base and 4 bases, with 4 bases remaining between them. CDR1 and CDR2 from the germline V gene are SGHAT and FQDESV (reference sequence). CDR3 in amino acids: CASSLVITGELFF. CDR3 DNA: TGTGCCAGCAGCTTAGTGATCACCGGGGAGCTGTTTTTT.